Following are 3 T cell receptor beta chains from one sample sequenced in a study of regulatory T cells in long-lasting Graves disease. Combining iRepertoire HTBI primers with Arm-PCR of CDR3 regions, the authors built TCR beta libraries. TCRdb re-called the multiplex PCR reads through MiXCR, storing one row per CDR3 protein. The repertoire includes about 450,000 distinct CDR3 sequences, 14% of them detected once, and approximately 17% sits in the top ten. The time point here: newly diagnosed GD, antithyroid drugs for less than 3 months. From RNA extracted from PBMCs, the TCR library was made. The same specimen was also included in a second study, on T cells in Graves' hyperthyroidism and ophthalmopathy.

The material sequenced was peripheral blood mononuclear cells (PBMCs), taken at new diagnosis, from a patient treated with antithyroid drugs. These receptors all come from a woman aged 50 to 60 with Graves disease.

There are many counts of this clonotype. The rearrangement uses TRBV12-3 or TRBV12-4 and TRBJ2-7; D is unresolved. Trimming removed 3 bases from V and 2 bases from J, with 17 bases in between. The CDR3 is 16 amino acids. For the CDR3, the DNA is TGTGCCAGCAGTTTTTGGGATATGGACGGAACCTACGAGCAGTACTTC. It specifies CASSFWDMDGTYEQYF.

This clonotype was seen a few times. The chain uses TRBV5-1 and TRBJ1-5; D is perhaps TRBD1 (5 bases). Germline V gives CDR1 SGHRS, CDR2 YFSETQ. V lost 1 base and J 5 bases, leaving 13 bases between the germline ends. CDR3 length equals 15 residues. CDR3 region: CASSLLSGADQPQHF. The CDR3 DNA reads as TGCGCCAGCAGCTTGTTGAGTGGGGCGGATCAGCCCCAGCATTTT.

The sample holds many counts of this clonotype. This chain links TRBV10-3 with TRBJ1-2; no clear D. Germline V gives CDR1 ENHRY, CDR2 SYGVKD. CDR3 length equals 12 residues. V dropped 6 bases and J dropped 8 bases, with 13 bases sitting between them. The CDR3 bases are TGTGCCATCAGAAAGGGATTGGAAGGCTACACCTTC. Protein: CAIRKGLEGYTF.